Sequencing of this T cell receptor beta chain was carried out in a study of glioma-infiltrating T cells (TCRdb year 2016). Context from the whole study: TCR alpha- and beta-chain repertoires were sequenced from glioma tissue, non-neoplastic brain tissue and matched peripheral blood mononuclear cells. Each tissue-infiltrating repertoire was compared with the same patient's peripheral blood repertoire to measure divergence between tissue and blood T-cell populations. Three low-grade glioma patients, seven to nine primary glioblastoma patients, and three non-glioma patients who contributed non-neoplastic brain tissue made up the paired cohort. The paper as a whole reports these results and caveats: Only a very small number of CDR3 sequences turned up in both tissue and blood, a result put down to high CDR3 diversity combined with limited sampling. VJ-independent divergence between tissue and blood was below expectation in non-neoplastic patients but above expectation in all gliomas, especially low-grade gliomas. The group comparisons were based on small numbers of patients: three non-neoplastic, three low-grade glioma and eight glioblastoma patients.

At least ten counts were recorded for this clonotype. This receptor's antigen is unknown. Base quality data are lacking; no much larger clone is found one base away. TCR alpha and beta CDR3 regions were amplified with the iRepertoire nested amplicon-rescue multiplex PCR (arm-PCR) platform from RNA. For one-step reverse transcription and amplification, 100-400 ng of tissue mRNA or PBMC total RNA was used as input. Following bead purification, Illumina adapters were added by a secondary multiplex PCR, and the libraries were gel-purified between 200 and 400 bp. Demultiplexing relied on internal 6-nucleotide barcodes carried by the libraries. Libraries were sequenced on an Illumina MiSeq with 2x220 or 2x250 nucleotide paired-end reads. From the authors' description of their analysis: FLASH 1.2.11 was used to merge paired reads, and BWA-MEM then aligned the reads to the GRCh37 human genome before TRA and TRB reads were extracted. For V and J assignment, an IMGT-derived reference of cassette sequences and CDR3 motifs that included pseudogenes was used. Reads were translated in three frames, and productive CDR3s were defined by a C…FGXG motif without stop codons. A clonotype was defined as a unique combination of a V-J cassette pair and a CDR3 amino acid sequence. Filtering of reads was based on Hamming distance, with the threshold set by the sequence error rate of each sample in mapped regions. TCRdb took the public reads, trimmed them with fastp at Q25, ran MiXCR for clone calling and kept in-frame beta chains. Every entry covers one CDR3 protein and lists the most common genes and DNA from its rows. These V and J calls are TCRdb output, not the study's own analysis. The sample table records around 170,000 distinct CDR3 sequences; around 40% of these occur just once. Jointly, the top ten make up roughly 5.2% of the sample.

There are 16 amino acids in the CDR3, from cysteine to phenylalanine inclusive. The CDR3 DNA has 48 bases and is translated from base 1. V lost 7 bases and J lost 0 bases; the stretch between them is 16 bases long. CDR1 and CDR2, looked up from the germline V gene, are MNHNS and SASEGT. The sample was glioma tissue, nonneoplastic brain tissue, or PBMCs (not recorded which). The receptor was derived from a human donor with low-grade glioma or glioblastoma, undergoing nonglioma brain surgery, or in good health (not recorded which). This chain joins TRBV6-1 to TRBJ2-4; no D gene can be assigned with confidence. CDR3 loop: CASTESFGTAKNIQYF. The nucleotide sequence is given as TGTGCCAGCACCGAATCATTCGGAACAGCCAAAAACATTCAGTACTTC.